This T cell receptor beta chain was sequenced for a study of T cells in Graves' hyperthyroidism and ophthalmopathy. Across the study: Before any treatment, at initial diagnosis, peripheral blood was collected. The study, taken as a whole, reports: Most clonotypes that expanded in the thyroid above 0.001 also showed up in blood.

Trimming took off 6 bases at V and 4 bases at J, with 13 bases between the two ends. Germline V gene sequence: CDR1 SEHNR, CDR2 FQNEAQ (reference sequence). The CDR3 is 14 residues long. What was amplified from RNA transcripts were TCR beta CDR3 regions. An initial round of RT-PCR targeting the TCR CDR3 relied on the HTBI primer set. MiXCR was run by TCRdb on the multiplex PCR reads, yielding one entry per CDR3 protein. The table lists nearly 750,000 distinct CDR3 sequences, 35% of them singletons. Points on this clonotype: Its antigen is not identified.

From approximately 9.5 ml of fresh peripheral blood, PBMCs were isolated. V usage is TRBV7-9 and J usage is TRBJ1-5; D is unclear. This receptor was identified in a woman aged 35 to 49 with Graves' hyperthyroidism. Specimen: blood. In nucleotides, the CDR3 is TGTGCCAGCAGTTTTGGAAAGCTGAATCAGCCCCAGCATTTT. It is translated as CASSFGKLNQPQHF.